One sample yielded the 11 T cell receptor beta chains listed below, sequenced in a study of T cells in localized non-small cell lung cancer. The repertoire was sequenced with immunoSEQ multiplex PCR; TCRdb's copy has only in-frame clones and lacks some. The data hold 50,000 or so clones, with under 85% observed a single time. The sequenced sample was peripheral blood, obtained before any cancer treatment. These receptors were collected from a female donor at least 60 years old with stage II squamous cell lung carcinoma.

The CDR3 region has the DNA TGTGCCAGCAGTTTAACGGCGGGGGGTTACGAGCAGTACTTC. Translating gives CASSLTAGGYEQYF. V is TRBV28 and J is TRBJ2-7, with 8 bases identical to TRBD2. Germline assignment: CDR1 MDHEN and CDR2 SYDVKM. This CDR3 is 14 amino acids long. Trimming cost V 2 bases and J 4 bases; bases outside gene matches: 4.

This clone has just a few counts. The chain combines TRBV7-2 with TRBJ2-1; TRBD1 matches at 9 bases. Germline CDR1 is SGHTA and CDR2 is FQGNSA. The V and J ends lost 5 bases and 5 bases, in that order; junction bases with no gene match: 10. The CDR3 has 16 amino acids. CDR3 DNA sequence: TGTGCCAGCAGCCCTTTGACAGGGGGGGGGCACAATGAGCAGTTCTTC. It specifies CASSPLTGGGHNEQFF.

The chain is built from TRBV7-2 and TRBJ2-2; maybe TRBD1 (6 bases). Germline loops: CDR1 SGHTA, CDR2 FQGNSA. This CDR3 contains 15 residues. Trimming stripped 2 bases from V and 7 bases from J, with 14 bases between. The CDR3 DNA reads as TGTGCCAGCAGCTTAATCTCAGGGGTAGGCGGGGAGCTGTTTTTT. It translates to CASSLISGVGGELFF.

This clone was detected only a few times. The rearrangement joins TRBV19 to TRBJ1-1, with 11 nucleotides matching TRBD1. The CDR3 runs 14 residues. Trimming at V came to 11 bases and at J to 3 bases, leaving 8 bases not matched to a gene. Germline V gene data show CDR1 as LNHDA and CDR2 as SQIVND (reference sequence). The CDR3 loop reads CACSRDRGDTEAFF. DNA for the CDR3: TGTGCCTGCTCCCGGGACAGGGGGGACACTGAAGCTTTCTTT. The entire variable domain, with the rest obtained from reference TRBV19 and TRBJ1-1, is as follows: DGGITQSPKYLFRKEGQNVTLSCEQNLNHDAMYWYRQDPGQGLRLIYYSQIVNDFQKGDIAEGYSVSREKKESFPLTVTSAQKNPTAFYLCACSRDRGDTEAFFGQGTRLTVV.

The sample holds one count of this clone. The rearrangement uses TRBV25-1 and TRBJ1-2; tentative D call: TRBD1 (5 bases). V shed 5 bases and J shed 4 bases, with 17 bases lying between them. Germline V gene data show CDR1 as MGHDK and CDR2 as SYGVNS. This CDR3 region has 15 residues. Here the CDR3 reads CASSFGLWGSYGYTF. CDR3 sequence (DNA): TGTGCCAGCAGTTTCGGACTCTGGGGGAGCTATGGCTACACCTTC.

A single count supports this clone. The chain carries TRBV18 and TRBJ2-7, with no clear D. The CDR3 length is 13 residues. V was shortened by 6 bases and J by 2 bases, with 11 bases between the two germline ends. Per germline, CDR1 KGHSH and CDR2 LQKENI. This chain's CDR3 is CASSLGRPYEQYF. Here the CDR3 DNA reads TGTGCCAGCTCGTTAGGACGGCCCTACGAGCAGTACTTC.

The rearrangement joins TRBV7-2 to TRBJ2-6; 9 nucleotides align to TRBD1. This CDR3 is built from 18 residues. V was clipped by 1 base and J by 3 bases; unmatched bases: 7. The germline gives CDR1 SGHTA, CDR2 FQGNSA. CDR3 residues: CASSLEGQGAFGANVLTF. DNA for the CDR3: TGTGCCAGCAGCTTAGAGGGACAGGGAGCCTTTGGGGCCAACGTCCTGACTTTC.

V gene TRBV7-8 combines with J gene TRBJ2-7, with 7 bases that match TRBD2. CDR1 and CDR2 (germline): SGHVS, FQNEAQ. The CDR3 loop spans 14 amino acids. After removal of 6 bases from V and 3 bases from J, the junction contained 8 bases not matched to a gene. The CDR3 region is CASSSGRDGYEQYF. The CDR3 DNA follows: TGTGCCAGCAGTTCTGGGAGGGACGGCTACGAGCAGTACTTC.

V gene TRBV9 combines with J gene TRBJ1-6; D is uncertain. Germline V gene sequence: CDR1 SGDLS, CDR2 YYNGEE. The CDR3 is made up of 13 amino acids. Trimming removed 0 bases at V and 8 bases at J, with 6 bases between. CDR3 coding DNA: TGTGCCAGCAGCGTAGCCGCAGATTCACCCCTCCACTTT. It encodes CASSVAADSPLHF.

V and J are TRBV18 and TRBJ2-7; TRBD1 agrees at 7 bases. The CDR3 loop spans 16 amino acids. Germline V lookup: CDR1 KGHSH, CDR2 LQKENI. V was pared by 2 bases and J by 0 bases, with 7 bases of the junction left unmatched. In nucleotides, the CDR3 is TGTGCCAGCTCACCAGAGTACAGGGGACACTCCTACGAGCAGTACTTC. Translated, it gives CASSPEYRGHSYEQYF.

In its sample, this clone was seen a few times. V usage is TRBV5-4 and J usage is TRBJ1-3; possibly TRBD1 for D (5 bases). In germline, CDR1 is SGHNT, CDR2 YYREEE (reference sequence). The CDR3 consists of 15 residues. Deletions cut 4 bases from V and 3 bases from J, with 14 bases between. This CDR3 reads CASSVGGFFGNTIYF. As DNA, the CDR3 is TGTGCCAGCAGCGTCGGGGGGTTTTTTGGAAACACCATATATTTT.